This paragraph reports one T cell receptor beta chain. The sample is drawn from a study of blood T cell repertoires in COVID-19. Using immunoSEQ multiplex PCR, the repertoire was profiled, and TCRdb retains in-frame clones only, with some absent. The data contain about 73,000 clones, approximately 80% of them singletons. Per the germline V gene, CDR1 is SGHVS and CDR2 is FQNEAQ. V lost 1 base and J 0 bases, leaving 10 bases between the germline ends. The CDR3 has 15 amino acids. The material sequenced was peripheral blood. This chain uses TRBV7-8 with TRBJ2-7; a weak D match, TRBD2 (6 bases). The sequence came from a woman between 65 and 79 years old with acute or convalescent COVID-19. CDR3 sequence: CASSLERAGSYEQYF. The CDR3 DNA reads TGTGCCAGCAGCTTAGAGCGAGCGGGCTCCTACGAGCAGTACTTC. Based on the CDR3 plus reference TRBV7-8 and TRBJ2-7, the full variable domain is GAGVSQSPRYKVAKRGQDVALRCDPISGHVSLFWYQQALGQGPEFLTYFQNEAQLDKSGLPSDRFFAERPEGSVSTLKIQRTQQEDSAVYLCASSLERAGSYEQYFGPGTRLTVT.